This TCR beta chain was identified during a study of T cell responses to AZD1222 COVID-19 vaccine. Findings and limits, study-wide: Breadth and depth of Spike-specific TCRs rose after two AZD1222 doses. The study reported that nearly half of spike-specific TCRs target unmutated variant regions. Donors were chiefly white British, with a greater number of females, and clonal diversity was perhaps underestimated.

A note on this clone: Its antigen is not identified.

Germline CDR1 and CDR2: GTSNPN and SVGIG (reference sequence). This CDR3 comprises 14 residues. V lost 5 bases, J lost 4 bases, and 3 bases stayed unmatched. The table came from immunoSEQ multiplex PCR; TCRdb's copy has only in-frame clones and leaves some out. The sample shows around 100,000 clones, 80% to 90% of them seen only once. The specimen comprised peripheral blood, sampled on day 0 of AZD1222 vaccination. The receptor's source is an adult in good health. The chain carries TRBV30 and TRBJ2-6; TRBD1 agrees at 9 bases. The CDR3 loop reads CAWGTGSGANVLTF. CDR3 sequence (DNA): TGTGCCTGGGGGACAGGGTCCGGGGCCAACGTCCTGACTTTC.